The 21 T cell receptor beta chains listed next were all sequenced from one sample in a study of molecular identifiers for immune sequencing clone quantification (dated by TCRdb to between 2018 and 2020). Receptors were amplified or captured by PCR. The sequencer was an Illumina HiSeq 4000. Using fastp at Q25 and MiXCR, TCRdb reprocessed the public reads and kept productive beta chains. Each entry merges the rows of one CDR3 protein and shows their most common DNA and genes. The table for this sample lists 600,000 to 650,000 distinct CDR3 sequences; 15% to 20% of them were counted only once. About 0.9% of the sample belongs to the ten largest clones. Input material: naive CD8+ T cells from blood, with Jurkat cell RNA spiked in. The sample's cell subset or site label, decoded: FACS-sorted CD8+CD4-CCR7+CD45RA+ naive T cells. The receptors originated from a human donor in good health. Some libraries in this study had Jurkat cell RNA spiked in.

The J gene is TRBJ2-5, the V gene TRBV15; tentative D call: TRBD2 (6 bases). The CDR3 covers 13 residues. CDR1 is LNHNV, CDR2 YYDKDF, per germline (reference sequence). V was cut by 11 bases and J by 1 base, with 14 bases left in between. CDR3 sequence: CAATGTPQETQYF. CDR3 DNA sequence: TGTGCCGCGACCGGGACTCCCCAAGAGACCCAGTACTTC.

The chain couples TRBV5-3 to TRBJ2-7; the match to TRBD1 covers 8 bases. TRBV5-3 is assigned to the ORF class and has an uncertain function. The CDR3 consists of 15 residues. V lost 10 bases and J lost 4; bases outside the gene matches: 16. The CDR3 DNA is TGTGCCGGCAGCCCGGGGCAGGGGGCTAGTTACGAGCAGTACTTC. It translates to CAGSPGQGASYEQYF.

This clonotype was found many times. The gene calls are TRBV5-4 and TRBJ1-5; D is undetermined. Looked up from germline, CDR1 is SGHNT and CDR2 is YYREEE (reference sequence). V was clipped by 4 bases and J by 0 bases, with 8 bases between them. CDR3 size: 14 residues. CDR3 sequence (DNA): TGTGCCAGCAGCGTAAGGTATAGCAATCAGCCCCAGCATTTT. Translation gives CASSVRYSNQPQHF.

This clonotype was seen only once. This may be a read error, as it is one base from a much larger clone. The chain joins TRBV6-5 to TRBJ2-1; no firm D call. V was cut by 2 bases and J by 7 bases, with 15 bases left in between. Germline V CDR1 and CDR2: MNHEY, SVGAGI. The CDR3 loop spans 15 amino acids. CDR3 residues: CASSYSVGPMNEQFF. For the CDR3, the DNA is TGTGCCAGCAGTTACAGTGTTGGGCCCATGAATGAGCAGTTCTTC.

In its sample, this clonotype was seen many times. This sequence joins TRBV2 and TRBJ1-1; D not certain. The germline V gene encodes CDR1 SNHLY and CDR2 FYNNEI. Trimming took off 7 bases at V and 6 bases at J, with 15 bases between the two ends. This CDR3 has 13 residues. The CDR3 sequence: CASMGGGVPEAFF. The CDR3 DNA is TGTGCCAGCATGGGTGGCGGGGTCCCTGAAGCTTTCTTT.

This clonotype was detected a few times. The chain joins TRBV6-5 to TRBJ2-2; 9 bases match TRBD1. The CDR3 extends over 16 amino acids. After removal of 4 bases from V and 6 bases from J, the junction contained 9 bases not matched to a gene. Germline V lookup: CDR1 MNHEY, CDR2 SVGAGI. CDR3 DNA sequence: TGTGCCAGCAGTTTCACCGGGACAGGGTTCCCCGGGGAGCTGTTTTTT. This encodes CASSFTGTGFPGELFF.

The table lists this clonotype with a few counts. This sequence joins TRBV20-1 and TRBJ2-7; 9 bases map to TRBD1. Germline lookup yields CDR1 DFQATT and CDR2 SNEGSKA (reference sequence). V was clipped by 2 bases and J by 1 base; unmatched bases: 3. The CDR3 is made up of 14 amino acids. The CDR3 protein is CSARTGTGSYEQYF. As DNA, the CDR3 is TGCAGTGCTAGAACCGGGACAGGGTCCTACGAGCAGTACTTC.

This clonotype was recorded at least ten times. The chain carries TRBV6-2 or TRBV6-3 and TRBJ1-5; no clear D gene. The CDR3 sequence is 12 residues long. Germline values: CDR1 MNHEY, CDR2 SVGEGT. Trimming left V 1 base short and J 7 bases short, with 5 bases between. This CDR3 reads CASSYLGQPQHF. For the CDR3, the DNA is TGTGCCAGCAGTTACTTGGGACAGCCCCAGCATTTT.

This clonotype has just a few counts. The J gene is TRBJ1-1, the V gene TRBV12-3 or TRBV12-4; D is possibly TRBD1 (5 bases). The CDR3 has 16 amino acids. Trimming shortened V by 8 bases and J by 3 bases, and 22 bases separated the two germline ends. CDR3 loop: CASSPSRGSGDTEAFF. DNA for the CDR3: TGTGCCAGCTCCCCATCGCGGGGGTCGGGAGACACTGAAGCTTTCTTT.

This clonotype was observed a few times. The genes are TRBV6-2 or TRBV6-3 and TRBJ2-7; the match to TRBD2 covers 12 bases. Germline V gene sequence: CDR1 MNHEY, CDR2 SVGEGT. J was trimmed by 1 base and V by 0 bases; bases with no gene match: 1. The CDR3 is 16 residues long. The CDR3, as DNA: TGTGCCAGCAGTTACTCTACTAGCGGGAGGTCCTACGAGCAGTACTTC. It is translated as CASSYSTSGRSYEQYF.

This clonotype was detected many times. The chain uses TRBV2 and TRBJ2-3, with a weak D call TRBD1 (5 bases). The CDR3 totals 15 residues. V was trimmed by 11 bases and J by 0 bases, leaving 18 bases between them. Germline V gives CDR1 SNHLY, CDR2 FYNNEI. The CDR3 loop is CAHGHPKGSTDTQYF. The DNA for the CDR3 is TGTGCCCATGGACACCCCAAGGGTAGCACAGATACGCAGTATTTT.

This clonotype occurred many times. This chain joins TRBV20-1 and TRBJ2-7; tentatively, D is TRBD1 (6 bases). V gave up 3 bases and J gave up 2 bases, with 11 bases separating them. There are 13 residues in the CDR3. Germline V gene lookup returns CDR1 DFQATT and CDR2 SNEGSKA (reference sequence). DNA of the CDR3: TGCAGTGCTAGGAACAGGGATGCCTACGAGCAGTACTTC. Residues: CSARNRDAYEQYF.

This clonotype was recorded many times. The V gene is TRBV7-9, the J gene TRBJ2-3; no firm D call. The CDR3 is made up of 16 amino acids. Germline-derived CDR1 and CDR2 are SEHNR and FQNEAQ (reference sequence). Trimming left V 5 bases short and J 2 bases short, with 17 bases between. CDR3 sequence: CASSPPDGFHTDTQYF. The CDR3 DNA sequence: TGTGCCAGCAGCCCCCCAGACGGTTTTCACACAGATACGCAGTATTTT.

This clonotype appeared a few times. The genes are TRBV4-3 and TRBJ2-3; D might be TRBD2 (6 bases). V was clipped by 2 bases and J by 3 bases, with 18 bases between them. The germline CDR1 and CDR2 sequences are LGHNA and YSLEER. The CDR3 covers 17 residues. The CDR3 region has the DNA TGCGCCAGCAGCCAACCCGCAACGACGGGGAGGACAGATACGCAGTATTTT. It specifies CASSQPATTGRTDTQYF.

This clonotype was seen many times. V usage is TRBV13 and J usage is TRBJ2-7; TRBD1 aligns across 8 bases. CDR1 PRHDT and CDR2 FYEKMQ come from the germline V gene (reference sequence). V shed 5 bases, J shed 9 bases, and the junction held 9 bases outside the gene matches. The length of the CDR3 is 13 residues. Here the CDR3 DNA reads TGTGCCAGCAGCCCAGGACAGGGCCTGGTGCAGTACTTC. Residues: CASSPGQGLVQYF.

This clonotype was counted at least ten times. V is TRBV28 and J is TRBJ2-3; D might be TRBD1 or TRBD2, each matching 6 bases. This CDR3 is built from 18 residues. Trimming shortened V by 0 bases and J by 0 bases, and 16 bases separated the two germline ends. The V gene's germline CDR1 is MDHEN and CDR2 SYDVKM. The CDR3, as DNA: TGTGCCAGCAGTTTATGGCCGGGGGCCTTGACAAGCACAGATACGCAGTATTTT. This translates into CASSLWPGALTSTDTQYF.

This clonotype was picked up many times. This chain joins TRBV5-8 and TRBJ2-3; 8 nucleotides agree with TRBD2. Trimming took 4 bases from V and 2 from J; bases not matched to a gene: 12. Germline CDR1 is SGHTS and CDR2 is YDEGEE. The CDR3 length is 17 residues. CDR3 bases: TGTGCCAGCAGCCCGGAGATTAGCGGGGATTTCACAGATACGCAGTATTTT. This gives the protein CASSPEISGDFTDTQYF.

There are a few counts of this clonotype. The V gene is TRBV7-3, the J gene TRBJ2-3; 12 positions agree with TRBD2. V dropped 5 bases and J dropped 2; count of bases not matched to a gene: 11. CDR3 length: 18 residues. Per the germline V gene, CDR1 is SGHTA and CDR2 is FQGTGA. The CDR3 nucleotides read TGTGCCAGCAGCCAAATGGGGCTAGCGGGAGGGTTCACAGATACGCAGTATTTT. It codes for CASSQMGLAGGFTDTQYF.

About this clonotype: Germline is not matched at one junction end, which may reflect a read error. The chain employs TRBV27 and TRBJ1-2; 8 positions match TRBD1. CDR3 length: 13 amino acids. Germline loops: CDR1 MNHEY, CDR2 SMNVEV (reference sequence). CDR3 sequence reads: CASSPTGGYGYIF. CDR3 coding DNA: TGTGCCAGCAGTCCCACAGGGGGGTATGGCTACATCTTC.

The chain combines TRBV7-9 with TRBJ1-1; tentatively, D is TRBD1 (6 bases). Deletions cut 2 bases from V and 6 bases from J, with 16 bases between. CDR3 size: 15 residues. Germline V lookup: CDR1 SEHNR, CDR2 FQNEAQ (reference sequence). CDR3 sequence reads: CASSLSEQGRPEAFF. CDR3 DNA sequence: TGTGCCAGCAGCTTATCGGAACAGGGAAGGCCTGAAGCTTTCTTT.

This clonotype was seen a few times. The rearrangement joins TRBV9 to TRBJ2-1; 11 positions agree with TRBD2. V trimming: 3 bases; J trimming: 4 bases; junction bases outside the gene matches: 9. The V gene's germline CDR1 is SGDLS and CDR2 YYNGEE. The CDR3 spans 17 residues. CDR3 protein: CASSDGLAGNRYNEQFF. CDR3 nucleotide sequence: TGTGCCAGCAGCGATGGACTAGCGGGTAACCGGTACAATGAGCAGTTCTTC.